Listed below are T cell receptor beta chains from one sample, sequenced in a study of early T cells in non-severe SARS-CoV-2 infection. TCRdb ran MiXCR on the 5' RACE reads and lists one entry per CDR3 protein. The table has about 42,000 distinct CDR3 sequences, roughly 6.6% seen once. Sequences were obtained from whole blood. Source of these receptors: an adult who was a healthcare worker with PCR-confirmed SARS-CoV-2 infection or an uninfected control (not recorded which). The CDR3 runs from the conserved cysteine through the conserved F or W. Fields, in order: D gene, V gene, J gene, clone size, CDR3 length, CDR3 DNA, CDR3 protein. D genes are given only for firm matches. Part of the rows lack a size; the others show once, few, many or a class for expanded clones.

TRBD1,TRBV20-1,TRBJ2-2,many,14,TGCAGTGCTTTACAGGGGGATGGGACCGGGGAGCTGTTTTTT,CSALQGDGTGELFF
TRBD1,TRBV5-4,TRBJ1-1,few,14,TGTGCCAGCAGCTATGGGACAGAGTTCACTGAAGCTTTCTTT,CASSYGTEFTEAFF
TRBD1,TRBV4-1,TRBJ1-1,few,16,TGCGCCAGCAGCCAAGATGCCGGGACAGGGTACACTGAAGCTTTCTTT,CASSQDAGTGYTEAFF
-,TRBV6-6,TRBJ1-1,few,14,TGTGCCAGCAGTTACTCCATGGACAGACCTGAAGCTTTCTTT,CASSYSMDRPEAFF
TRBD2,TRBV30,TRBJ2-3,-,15,TGTGCCTGGACGCGGACTAGCGGGTTCAGCAATACGCAGTATTTT,CAWTRTSGFSNTQYF
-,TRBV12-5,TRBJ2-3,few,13,TGTGCTAGTTCGGTGGGTGAGGCAGATACGCAGTATTTT,CASSVGEADTQYF
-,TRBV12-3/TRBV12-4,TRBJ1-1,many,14,TGTGCCAGCAGTTTGCGGCAGAGGCCCACTGAAGCTTTCTTT,CASSLRQRPTEAFF
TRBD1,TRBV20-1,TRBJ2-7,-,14,TGCAGTGCGGACGGGACAGGGAGCTCCTACGAGCAGTACTTC,CSADGTGSSYEQYF
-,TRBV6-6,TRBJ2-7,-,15,TGTGCCAGCAGTTACTCGAGAGCTGGGTCCTACGAGCAGTACTTC,CASSYSRAGSYEQYF
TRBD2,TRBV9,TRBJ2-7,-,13,TGTGCCAGCAGCGTGGGGGGGACCTACGAGCGGTACTTC,CASSVGGTYERYF
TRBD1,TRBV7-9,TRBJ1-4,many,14,TGTGCCAGCAGCCAAGACAGGGCGGAACAAAAACTGTTTTTT,CASSQDRAEQKLFF
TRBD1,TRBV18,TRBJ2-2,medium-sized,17,TGTGCCAGCTCACCTTCCCCGGGACAGACGAACACCGGGGAGCTGTTTTTT,CASSPSPGQTNTGELFF
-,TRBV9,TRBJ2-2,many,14,TGTGCCAGCAGCGTAGGCAGGGAGCCCGGGGAGCTGTTTTTT,CASSVGREPGELFF
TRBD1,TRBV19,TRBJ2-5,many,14,TGTGCCACTGGACAGGGGGGACAGCAAGAGACCCAGTACTTC,CATGQGGQQETQYF
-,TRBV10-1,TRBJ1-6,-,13,TGCGCCAGCAGTGTAGCGGGCGATTCACCCCTCCACTTT,CASSVAGDSPLHF
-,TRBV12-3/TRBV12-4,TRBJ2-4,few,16,TGTGCCAGCAGTATACAGGGAGGGAGGGCCAAAAACATTCAGTACTTC,CASSIQGGRAKNIQYF
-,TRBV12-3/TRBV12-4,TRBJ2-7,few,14,TGTGCCAGCAGCCCCTCTGGTGGTCCGAGGGAGCAGTACTTC,CASSPSGGPREQYF
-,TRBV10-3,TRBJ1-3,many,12,TGTGCCACTGCAGGCCGTGGAAACACCATATATTTT,CATAGRGNTIYF
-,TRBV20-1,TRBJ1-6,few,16,TGCAGTGCTAGTCCGGAGGGCTCTCCCTATAATTCACCCCTCCACTTT,CSASPEGSPYNSPLHF
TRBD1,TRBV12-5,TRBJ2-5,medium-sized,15,TGTGCTAGTGGCCCGGGACAGGGGGCCCGAGAGACCCAGTACTTC,CASGPGQGARETQYF
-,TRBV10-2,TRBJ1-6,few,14,TGCGCCAGCAGTGATGTTCAGGAAAATTCACCCCTCCACTTT,CASSDVQENSPLHF
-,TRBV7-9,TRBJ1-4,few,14,TGTGCCAGCAGCTCCCGGGACGGCCCTGAAAAACTGTTTTTT,CASSSRDGPEKLFF
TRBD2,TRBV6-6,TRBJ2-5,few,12,TGTGCCAGCGCCGGGGGGATGGAGACCCAGTACTTC,CASAGGMETQYF
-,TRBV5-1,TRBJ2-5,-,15,TGCGCCAGCAGCTTTGGGGTCAAGGGAGGCGAGACCCAGTACTTC,CASSFGVKGGETQYF
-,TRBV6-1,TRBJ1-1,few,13,TGTGCCAGCAGTGGGGACGGGAACACTGAAGCTTTCTTT,CASSGDGNTEAFF
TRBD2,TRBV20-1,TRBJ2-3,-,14,TGCAGTGCCGCCACGGGACTAGCGTCAGATACGCAGTATTTT,CSAATGLASDTQYF
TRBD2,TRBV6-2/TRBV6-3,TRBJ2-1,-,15,TGTGCCAGCAGTTACGGCGGGGGGACCTACAATGAGCAGTTCTTC,CASSYGGGTYNEQFF
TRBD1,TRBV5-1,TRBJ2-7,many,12,TGCGCCAGCAGCCTAGAGGGACAGATGCCGTACTTC,CASSLEGQMPYF
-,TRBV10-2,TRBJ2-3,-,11,TGCGCCACCTCCCGGGGGGATACGCAGTATTTT,CATSRGDTQYF
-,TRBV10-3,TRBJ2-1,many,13,TGTGCCATCAGTCCCGGGGGCTACAATGAGCAGTTCTTC,CAISPGGYNEQFF
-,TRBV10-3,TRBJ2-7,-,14,TGTGCCATCAGTGAGTCGGACAGAAACTACGAGCAGTACTTC,CAISESDRNYEQYF
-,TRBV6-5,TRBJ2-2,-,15,TGTGCCAGCAGTTTCAACAGGGCGAACACCGGGGAGCTGTTTTTT,CASSFNRANTGELFF
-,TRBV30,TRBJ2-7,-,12,TGTGCCTGGAGGCAGGGCGCCAACGAGCAGTACTTC,CAWRQGANEQYF
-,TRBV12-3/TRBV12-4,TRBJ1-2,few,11,TGTGCCAGCAGTTTAGGGGTTGGCTACACCTTC,CASSLGVGYTF
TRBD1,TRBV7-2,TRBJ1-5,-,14,TGTGCCAACAGCTTAACAGGGGGAAATCAGCCCCAGCATTTT,CANSLTGGNQPQHF
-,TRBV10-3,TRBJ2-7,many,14,TGTGCCATCAGTGCGACACCAGAGGGGGACGAGCAGTACTTC,CAISATPEGDEQYF
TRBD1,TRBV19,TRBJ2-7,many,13,TGTGCCAGTAGTATACAGGGGGCCTACGAGCAGTACTTC,CASSIQGAYEQYF
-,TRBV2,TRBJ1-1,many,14,TGTGCCAGCAGTGATTCAGGGGTCAACACTGAAGCTTTCTTT,CASSDSGVNTEAFF
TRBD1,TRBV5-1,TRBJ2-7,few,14,TGCGCCAGCAGCTCCTACAGGGGGCAATACGAGCAGTACTTC,CASSSYRGQYEQYF
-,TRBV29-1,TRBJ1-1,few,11,TGCAGCGTTGAACAGAACCGAGAAGCTTTCTTT,CSVEQNREAFF
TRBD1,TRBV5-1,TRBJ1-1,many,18,TGCGCCAGCAGCTTACACCTCCAAGATGGGACAGGGAACACTGAAGCTTTCTTT,CASSLHLQDGTGNTEAFF
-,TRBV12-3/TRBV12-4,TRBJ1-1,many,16,TGTGCCAGCAGTGGACAGTCCGTAGTAGGGAACACTGAAGCTTTCTTT,CASSGQSVVGNTEAFF
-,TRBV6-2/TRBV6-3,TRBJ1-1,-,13,TGTGCCAGCAGCCAGGATCCTGACACTGAAGCTTCCTTT,CASSQDPDTEASF
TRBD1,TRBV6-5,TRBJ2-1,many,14,TGTGCCAGCGGGGGGACAGGACCCTACAATGAGCAGTTCTTC,CASGGTGPYNEQFF
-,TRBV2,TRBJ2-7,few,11,TGTGCCAGCAGCCCGGGAGACGAGCAGTACTTC,CASSPGDEQYF
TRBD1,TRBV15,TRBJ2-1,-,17,TGTGCCACCAGCAGAGATCGGGGACAGGGATCCTACAATGAGCAGTTCTTC,CATSRDRGQGSYNEQFF
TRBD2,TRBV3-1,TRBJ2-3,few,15,TGTGCCAGCAGGTCTAGCGGGCGAAGCACAGATACGCAGTATTTT,CASRSSGRSTDTQYF
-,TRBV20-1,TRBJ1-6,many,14,TGCAGTGCTAGAGAGGGGGCGCTCAATTCACCCCTCCACTTT,CSAREGALNSPLHF
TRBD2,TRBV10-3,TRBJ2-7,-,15,TGTGCCATCAGTCCCGAAGCGGGGGTGGCCTACGAGCAGTACTTC,CAISPEAGVAYEQYF
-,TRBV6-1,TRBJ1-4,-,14,TGTGCCAGCGGATGGGACGGACAGAGCGAAAAACTGTTTTTT,CASGWDGQSEKLFF
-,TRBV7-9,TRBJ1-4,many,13,TGTGCCAGCAGCTTAGAAGCTCGGGATAAACTGTTTTTT,CASSLEARDKLFF
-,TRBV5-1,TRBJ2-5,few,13,TGCGCCAGCAACGCCGACAGCCAAGAGACCCAGTACTTC,CASNADSQETQYF
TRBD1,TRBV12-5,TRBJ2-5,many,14,TGTGCTAGTGCTCGGACAGGGGGCATAGAGACCCAGTACTTC,CASARTGGIETQYF